This T cell receptor beta chain was observed in a study of blood T cell repertoires in COVID-19. With 0 bases removed from V and 0 bases from J, the gap between germline ends came to 22 bases. Germline assignment: CDR1 SGHRS and CDR2 YFSETQ. The CDR3 consists of 21 residues. Method: immunoSEQ multiplex PCR; TCRdb's copy keeps in-frame clones and lacks some. This sample has approximately 320,000 clones, with under 95% found just once. The clonotype comes from a man aged 55 to 70 who had recovered from COVID-19. The chain joins TRBV5-1 to TRBJ2-6; possibly TRBD1 for D (7 bases). Sequences were obtained from PBMCs or T cells enriched from blood (not recorded which). CDR3 sequence (DNA): TGCGCCAGCAGCTTGGGCCAGGGGGTGGTAGCGGTTGTCTCTGGGGCCAACGTCCTGACTTTC. It codes for CASSLGQGVVAVVSGANVLTF. The full variable domain, rest sourced from reference TRBV5-1 and TRBJ2-6, is KAGVTQTPRYLIKTRGQQVTLSCSPISGHRSVSWYQQTPGQGLQFLFEYFSETQRNKGNFPGRFSGRQFSNSRSEMNVSTLELGDSALYLCASSLGQGVVAVVSGANVLTFGAGSRLTVL.